The 25 T cell receptor beta chains below were found in one sample sequenced in a study of T cells in Graves' hyperthyroidism and ophthalmopathy (dated by TCRdb to the late 2010s). Libraries were constructed by multiplex PCR. Sequencing relied on an Illumina HiSeq 2000. Amplification of TCR beta CDR3 regions was carried out from RNA transcripts. For the first round of RT-PCR on the TCR CDR3, the HTBI primer set was used together with the Qiagen OneStep RT-PCR kit. Using fastp trimming at Q25 and MiXCR clonotype assembly, TCRdb reanalyzed the public sequencing data and kept in-frame beta chains. Each CDR3 protein gets just one entry, which takes the most common genes and DNA from the rows behind it. This sample has 250,000 or so distinct CDR3 sequences in its table, and roughly 15% of those were observed once. The ten largest clones add up to 30% to 35% of the sample. The sample comprised blood. These receptors all come from a woman aged 50 to 60 with Graves' hyperthyroidism that later progressed to Graves' ophthalmopathy.

This clonotype has more than one count but fewer than ten. This CDR3 is CASTGEVTSASSGANVLTF. The CDR3 DNA follows: TGTGCCAGTACCGGGGAAGTCACTAGCGCAAGCTCTGGGGCCAACGTCCTGACTTTC. The chain uses TRBV19 and TRBJ2-6; 7 bases match TRBD2. CDR1 is LNHDA and CDR2 is SQIVND in the germline V gene (reference sequence). This CDR3 spans 19 amino acids. V was clipped by 7 bases and J by 0 bases; unmatched bases: 15.

This clonotype occurred a few times. The chain employs TRBV7-6 and TRBJ2-1; maybe TRBD2 (5 bases). The CDR3 is 16 amino acids. V was cut by 5 bases and J by 1 base, with 15 bases left in between. Germline V gene lookup returns CDR1 SGHVS and CDR2 FNYEAQ. Written as DNA, the CDR3 is TGTGCCAGCAGCCCCCCTAGCTCCCCGTCCTACAATGAGCAGTTCTTC. It yields the protein CASSPPSSPSYNEQFF.

This clonotype was seen ten or more times. The rearrangement joins TRBV2 to TRBJ1-2; no definite D call. CDR1 SNHLY and CDR2 FYNNEI come from the germline V gene. The CDR3 is 13 amino acids. With 1 base removed from V and 2 bases from J, the gap between germline ends came to 5 bases. The CDR3 protein is CASSEGTNYGYTF. The CDR3 bases are TGTGCCAGCAGTGAAGGGACGAACTATGGCTACACCTTC.

At least ten counts were recorded for this clonotype. The chain is built from TRBV19 and TRBJ2-1, with D possibly being TRBD2 (7 bases). CDR1 and CDR2 (germline): LNHDA, SQIVND (reference sequence). The CDR3 is 15 residues long. V was clipped by 4 bases and J by 9 bases, with 19 bases between them. The CDR3 sequence is CASSKGGFRFREQFF. CDR3 in DNA: TGTGCCAGTAGTAAGGGGGGGTTTCGGTTCCGTGAGCAGTTCTTC.

This clonotype was counted at least ten times. V usage is TRBV28 and J usage is TRBJ1-5; no clear D. The CDR3 is 14 residues long. Trimming removed 6 bases from V and 0 bases from J, with 9 bases in between. Per the germline V gene, CDR1 is MDHEN and CDR2 is SYDVKM. CDR3 DNA: TGTGCCAGCAGCTTTAGAACTAGCAATCAGCCCCAGCATTTT. Protein sequence: CASSFRTSNQPQHF.

This clonotype was observed a few times. The V gene is TRBV27, the J gene TRBJ2-7; 13 nucleotides align to TRBD2. This CDR3 has 16 residues. Per the germline V gene, CDR1 is MNHEY and CDR2 is SMNVEV (reference sequence). After removal of 2 bases from V and 2 bases from J, the junction contained 3 bases not matched to a gene. The CDR3: CASSLRGLAGTYEQYF. DNA for the CDR3: TGTGCCAGCAGTTTAAGGGGACTAGCGGGAACCTACGAGCAGTACTTC.

In its sample, this clonotype was seen a few times. The chain employs TRBV9 and TRBJ2-7, with 9 bases matching TRBD1. The length of the CDR3 is 14 residues. The germline V gene encodes CDR1 SGDLS and CDR2 YYNGEE. V gave up 4 bases and J gave up 5 bases; unmatched junction bases: 7. As DNA, the CDR3 is TGTGCCAGCAGCTCGACAGGGGGGAGAAACGAGCAGTACTTC. It encodes CASSSTGGRNEQYF.

This clonotype showed up many times. This chain links TRBV29-1 with TRBJ1-2; 9 bases line up with TRBD1. CDR1 and CDR2 from the germline V gene are SQVTM and ANQGSEA. The CDR3 is 15 amino acids. Unmatched junction bases numbered 12, after V lost 2 bases and J lost 8 bases. The CDR3 nucleotides are TGCAGCGTTGAAAGGGGGGACAGGGTCGGGCGCGGCTACACCTTC. Residues: CSVERGDRVGRGYTF.

This clonotype has a count of ten or more. The chain joins TRBV27 to TRBJ2-7; TRBD1 matches at 7 bases. The CDR3 is 13 residues long. Per germline, CDR1 MNHEY and CDR2 SMNVEV (reference sequence). V lost 7 bases and J lost 5; bases outside the gene matches: 8. CDR3 amino acids: CASNRQGVHEQYF. CDR3 in DNA: TGTGCCAGCAATCGCCAGGGGGTCCACGAGCAGTACTTC.

V usage is TRBV25-1 and J usage is TRBJ2-7, with TRBD2 matching 8 bases. The junction had 6 bases not matched to a gene; V was cut back by 9 bases and J by 2 bases. Germline values: CDR1 MGHDK, CDR2 SYGVNS. There are 13 residues in the CDR3. The CDR3 DNA is TGTGCCAGTTTAACTAGCGGCACCTACGAGCAGTACTTC. Amino acid sequence: CASLTSGTYEQYF.

The table lists this clonotype with many counts. The chain couples TRBV5-1 to TRBJ1-1; the D gene is possibly TRBD1 (6 bases). The CDR3 is 13 amino acids. V lost 4 bases and J 6 bases, leaving 13 bases between the germline ends. Germline CDR1 is SGHRS and CDR2 is YFSETQ. The chain's CDR3 is CASSLGGMAEAFF. The CDR3 bases are TGCGCCAGCAGCCTAGGGGGTATGGCTGAAGCTTTCTTT. The whole variable domain, remainder taken from reference TRBV5-1 and TRBJ1-1, is KAGVTQTPRYLIKTRGQQVTLSCSPISGHRSVSWYQQTPGQGLQFLFEYFSETQRNKGNFPGRFSGRQFSNSRSEMNVSTLELGDSALYLCASSLGGMAEAFFGQGTRLTVV.

This sequence joins TRBV7-3 and TRBJ2-7, with 10 bases aligning to TRBD2. This CDR3 is built from 14 residues. Trimming cost V 4 bases and J 6 bases; bases outside gene matches: 6. Looked up from germline, CDR1 is SGHTA and CDR2 is FQGTGA. CDR3 region: CASSSRLAGVEQYF. The CDR3 DNA follows: TGTGCCAGCAGCTCCAGACTAGCGGGTGTCGAGCAGTACTTC.

This clonotype was detected only once. The J gene is TRBJ2-1, the V gene TRBV20-1, with TRBD1 matching over 10 bases. Germline-derived CDR1 and CDR2 are DFQATT and SNEGSKA (reference sequence). After removal of 3 bases from V and 6 bases from J, the junction contained 5 bases not matched to a gene. The length of the CDR3 is 14 residues. CDR3 protein: CSARTGGGLNEQFF. CDR3 in DNA: TGCAGTGCTAGGACAGGGGGCGGACTCAATGAGCAGTTCTTC.

The table lists this clonotype with many counts. This chain links TRBV7-8 with TRBJ1-1, with D maybe TRBD1 (6 bases). Deletions cut 2 bases from V and 10 bases from J, with 17 bases between. The CDR3 sequence is 14 residues long. Per the germline V gene, CDR1 is SGHVS and CDR2 is FQNEAQ. CDR3 loop: CASSLKGGGGGAFF. CDR3 in DNA: TGTGCCAGCAGCTTAAAAGGGGGAGGAGGTGGAGCTTTCTTT. Supplemented by reference TRBV7-8 and TRBJ1-1, the full variable domain reads GAGVSQSPRYKVAKRGQDVALRCDPISGHVSLFWYQQALGQGPEFLTYFQNEAQLDKSGLPSDRFFAERPEGSVSTLKIQRTQQEDSAVYLCASSLKGGGGGAFFGQGTRLTVV.

The chain couples TRBV5-1 to TRBJ1-1; the D is unclear. The germline V and J ends were trimmed by 0 bases and 4 bases, with 13 bases remaining between them. Looked up from germline, CDR1 is SGHRS and CDR2 is YFSETQ. This CDR3 is 15 amino acids long. DNA of the CDR3: TGCGCCAGCAGCTTGGACGGAGGGCTGGGCACTGAAGCTTTCTTT. It translates to CASSLDGGLGTEAFF.

This clonotype was detected many times. The CDR3: CASSLERQGAGELFF. In nucleotides, the CDR3 is TGTGCCAGCAGCTTAGAAAGACAGGGAGCCGGGGAGCTGTTTTTT. V gene TRBV11-2 combines with J gene TRBJ2-2; 7 bases line up with TRBD1. The CDR3 is 15 residues long. Losses at the gene ends were 0 bases for V and 6 bases for J; bases not matched to a gene: 4. CDR1 and CDR2 (germline): SGHAT, FQNNGV.

This chain uses TRBV4-1 with TRBJ2-3; 9 bases are shared with TRBD2. Germline trimming cut 0 bases from V and 5 bases from J; bases unmatched to any gene: 6. CDR1 and CDR2 from the germline V gene are MGHRA and YSYEKL. There are 16 residues in the CDR3. As DNA, the CDR3 is TGCGCCAGCAGCCAAGATGGCGGGAGGGCCGGAGATACGCAGTATTTT. Amino acids: CASSQDGGRAGDTQYF.

This clonotype has only a few counts. Here the CDR3 DNA reads TGTGCCAGTAGTATTTGGGGGAATGAGCAGTTCTTC. It codes for CASSIWGNEQFF. The chain is built from TRBV19 and TRBJ2-1; the D gene could be TRBD1 or TRBD2 (5 bases each). The germline CDR1 and CDR2 sequences are LNHDA and SQIVND (reference sequence). The CDR3 has 12 residues. V lost 3 bases, J lost 7 bases, and 7 bases lay in between.

In this sample, this clonotype turned up many times. The rearrangement joins TRBV27 to TRBJ2-7, with TRBD2 matching 7 bases. The ends lost 2 bases at V and 5 bases at J; junction bases unmatched: 9. Germline CDR1 MNHEY, CDR2 SMNVEV (reference sequence). CDR3 size: 15 residues. The DNA of the CDR3 is TGTGCCAGCAGTTTAGGGGTTGCGGGAGAACACGAGCAGTACTTC. Translation: CASSLGVAGEHEQYF.

This clonotype showed up just a few times. This chain connects TRBV7-3 to TRBJ1-3; D gene uncertain. Trimming removed 6 bases from V and 3 bases from J, with 9 bases in between. From germline, CDR1 is SGHTA and CDR2 FQGTGA. The CDR3 sequence is 13 residues long. CDR3 sequence (DNA): TGTGCCAGCAGTCACGGCGTTGGAAACACCATATATTTT. This translates into CASSHGVGNTIYF. Complete variable domain (other parts from reference TRBV7-3 and TRBJ1-3): GAGVSQTPSNKVTEKGKYVELRCDPISGHTALYWYRQSLGQGPEFLIYFQGTGAADDSGLPNDRFFAVRPEGSVSTLKIQRTERGDSAVYLCASSHGVGNTIYFGEGSWLTVV.

This clonotype occurred many times. This chain links TRBV6-1 with TRBJ2-5; 12 positions agree with TRBD2. J was trimmed by 7 bases and V by 6 bases; bases with no gene match: 9. The CDR3 extends over 15 amino acids. From germline, CDR1 is MNHNS and CDR2 SASEGT. The CDR3 region has the DNA TGTGCCAGCAGCCTTGCTAGCGGGAGGGTCGGGACCCAGTACTTC. This encodes CASSLASGRVGTQYF.

This clonotype was counted ten times or more. The chain employs TRBV11-2 and TRBJ2-5, with D uncertain. Germline-derived CDR1 and CDR2 are SGHAT and FQNNGV. The V gene lost 5 bases and the J gene lost 0 bases, with 19 bases spanning the gap. The CDR3 totals 17 residues. The CDR3 loop reads CASSPTVVELYQETQYF. CDR3 DNA sequence: TGTGCCAGCAGCCCGACGGTAGTAGAACTGTACCAAGAGACCCAGTACTTC.

This clonotype was observed a few times. V and J are TRBV19 and TRBJ2-7; 7 bases are shared with TRBD1. The V gene's germline CDR1 is LNHDA and CDR2 SQIVND (reference sequence). The CDR3 covers 15 residues. The V segment lost 6 bases and the J segment 5 bases; nucleotides outside the gene matches: 13. CDR3 nucleotide sequence: TGTGCCAGTAGGGCGACAGGGTTGGCAGAAAACGAGCAGTACTTC. Its protein is CASRATGLAENEQYF.

This clonotype was seen ten or more times. This chain joins TRBV11-2 and TRBJ2-2; 8 bases match TRBD1. The CDR3 has 15 residues. CDR1 is SGHAT and CDR2 is FQNNGV in the germline V gene. The V and J ends lost 0 bases and 5 bases, in that order; junction bases with no gene match: 2. The CDR3 nucleotides read TGTGCCAGCAGCTTAGAGAGGACAGGGACCGGGGAGCTGTTTTTT. Amino acid sequence: CASSLERTGTGELFF.

In this sample, this clonotype turned up many times. The chain recombines TRBV10-3 with TRBJ2-7; TRBD2 agrees at 11 bases. Losses at the gene ends were 0 bases for V and 2 bases for J; bases not matched to a gene: 3. CDR1 is ENHRY, CDR2 SYGVKD, per germline. The CDR3 consists of 16 residues. The CDR3 DNA reads TGTGCCATCAGTGAGTCGGGGACTAGCGGCCCCTACGAGCAGTACTTC. Encoded protein: CAISESGTSGPYEQYF.